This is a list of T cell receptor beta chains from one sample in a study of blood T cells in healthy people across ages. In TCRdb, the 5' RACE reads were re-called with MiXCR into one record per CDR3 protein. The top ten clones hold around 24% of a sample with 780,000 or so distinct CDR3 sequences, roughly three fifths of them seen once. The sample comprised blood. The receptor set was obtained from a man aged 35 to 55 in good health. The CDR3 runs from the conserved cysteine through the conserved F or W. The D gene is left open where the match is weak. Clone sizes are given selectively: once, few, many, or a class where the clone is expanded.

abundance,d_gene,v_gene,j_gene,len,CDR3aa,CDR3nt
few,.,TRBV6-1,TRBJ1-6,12,CASSVINSPLHF,TGTGCCAGCAGTGTAATTAATTCACCCCTCCACTTT
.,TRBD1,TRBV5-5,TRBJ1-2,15,CASSSGPGGGYGYTF,TGTGCCAGCAGCTCCGGTCCAGGGGGGGGCTATGGCTACACCTTC
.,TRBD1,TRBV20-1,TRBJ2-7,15,CSARGGQGARYEQYF,TGCAGTGCTAGAGGGGGACAGGGGGCGCGGTACGAGCAGTACTTC
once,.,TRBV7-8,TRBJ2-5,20,CASSLRGRASATVGRETQYF,TGTGCCAGCAGCTTAAGGGGCCGGGCGTCAGCGACCGTAGGTAGAGAGACCCAGTACTTC
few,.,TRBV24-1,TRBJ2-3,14,CATSGKMGMDTQYF,TGTGCCACCAGCGGAAAGATGGGGATGGATACGCAGTATTTT
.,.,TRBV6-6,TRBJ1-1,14,CASSYNIRNTEAFF,TGTGCCAGCAGTTACAACATTCGGAACACTGAAGCTTTCTTT
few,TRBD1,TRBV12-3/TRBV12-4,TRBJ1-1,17,CASTLLRGQIMNTEAFF,TGTGCCAGCACCCTCCTCCGGGGACAGATTATGAACACTGAAGCTTTCTTT
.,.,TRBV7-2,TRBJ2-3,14,CASSLRRITDTQYF,TGTGCCAGCAGCTTAAGGCGGATCACAGATACGCAGTATTTT
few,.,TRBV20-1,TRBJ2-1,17,CSARDSYFAGTYNEQFF,TGCAGTGCTAGAGATTCCTATTTCGCGGGGACCTACAATGAGCAGTTCTTC
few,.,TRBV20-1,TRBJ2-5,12,CSAPGLQETQYF,TGCAGTGCCCCGGGGTTGCAAGAGACCCAGTACTTC
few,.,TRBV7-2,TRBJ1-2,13,CASSFPPTYGYTF,TGTGCCAGCAGCTTCCCGCCGACTTATGGCTACACCTTC
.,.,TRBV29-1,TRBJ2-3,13,CSVVGLFTDTQYF,TGCAGCGTTGTCGGTCTATTCACAGATACGCAGTATTTT
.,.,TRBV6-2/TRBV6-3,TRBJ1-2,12,CASMDPGYSYTF,TGTGCCAGCATGGATCCAGGCTATAGCTACACCTTC
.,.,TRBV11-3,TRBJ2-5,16,CASSLGATASVETQYF,TGTGCCAGCAGCTTAGGGGCGACAGCCTCTGTGGAGACCCAGTACTTC
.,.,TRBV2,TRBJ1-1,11,CASRGGREAFF,TGTGCCAGCAGGGGCGGACGTGAAGCTTTCTTT
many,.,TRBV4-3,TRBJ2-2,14,CASRRWVNTGELFF,TGCGCCAGCAGAAGATGGGTGAACACCGGGGAGCTGTTTTTT
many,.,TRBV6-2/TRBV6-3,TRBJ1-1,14,CASSFTTGRPEAFF,TGTGCCAGCAGTTTCACCACAGGGAGGCCTGAAGCTTTCTTT
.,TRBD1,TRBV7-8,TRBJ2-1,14,CASIPGQGGHEQFF,TGTGCCAGCATCCCGGGACAGGGCGGCCATGAGCAGTTCTTC
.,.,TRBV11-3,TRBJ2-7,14,CASSLDLGGSSQYF,TGTGCCAGCAGCTTAGACCTTGGAGGGTCCAGCCAGTACTTC
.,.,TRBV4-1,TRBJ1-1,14,CASSQVGVLGEAFF,TGCGCCAGCAGCCAAGTGGGTGTACTGGGTGAAGCTTTCTTT